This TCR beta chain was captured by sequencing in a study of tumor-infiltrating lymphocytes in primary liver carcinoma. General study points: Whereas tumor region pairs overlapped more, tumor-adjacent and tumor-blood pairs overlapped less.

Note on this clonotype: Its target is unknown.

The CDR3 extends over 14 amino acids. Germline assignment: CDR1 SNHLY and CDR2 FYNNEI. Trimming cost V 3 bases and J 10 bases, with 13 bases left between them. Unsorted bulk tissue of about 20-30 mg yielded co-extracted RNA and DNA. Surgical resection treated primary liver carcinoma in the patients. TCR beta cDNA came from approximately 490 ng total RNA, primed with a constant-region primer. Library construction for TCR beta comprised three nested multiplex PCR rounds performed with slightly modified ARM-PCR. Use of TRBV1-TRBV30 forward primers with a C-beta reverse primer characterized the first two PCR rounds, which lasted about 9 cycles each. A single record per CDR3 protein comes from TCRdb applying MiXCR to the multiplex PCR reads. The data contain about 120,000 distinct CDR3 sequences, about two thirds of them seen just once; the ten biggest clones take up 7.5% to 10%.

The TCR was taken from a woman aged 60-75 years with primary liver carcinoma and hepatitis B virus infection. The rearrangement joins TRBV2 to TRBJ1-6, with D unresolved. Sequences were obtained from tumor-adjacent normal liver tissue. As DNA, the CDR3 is TGTGCCAGCAGTGATAAGAGAGGAGACTCACCCCTCCACTTT. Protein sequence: CASSDKRGDSPLHF.